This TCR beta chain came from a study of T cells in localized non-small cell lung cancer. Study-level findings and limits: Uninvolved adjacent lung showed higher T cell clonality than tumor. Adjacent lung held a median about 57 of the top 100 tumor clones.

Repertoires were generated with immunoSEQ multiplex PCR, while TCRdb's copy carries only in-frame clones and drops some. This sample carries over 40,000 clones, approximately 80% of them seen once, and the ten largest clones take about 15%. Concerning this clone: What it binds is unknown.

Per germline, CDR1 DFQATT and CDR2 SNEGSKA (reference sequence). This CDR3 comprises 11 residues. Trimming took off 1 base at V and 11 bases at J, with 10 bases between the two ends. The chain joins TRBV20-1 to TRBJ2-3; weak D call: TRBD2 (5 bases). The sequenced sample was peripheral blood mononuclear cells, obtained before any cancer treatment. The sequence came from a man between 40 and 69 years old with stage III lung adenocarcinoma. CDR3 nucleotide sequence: TGCAGTGCTAGAGGTGAAGGAGGGCAGTATTTT. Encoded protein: CSARGEGGQYF.